This TCR beta chain came from a study of blood T cell repertoires in COVID-19. Study context: The United States, Italy and Spain provided the acute and convalescent COVID-19 samples. Sources were T cells, B-cell-depleted T cells, or PBMCs; the material itself was cDNA or gDNA.

The germline V gene encodes CDR1 MDHEN and CDR2 SYDVKM. The CDR3 spans 15 residues. With 5 bases clipped from V and 4 bases from J, the junction kept 8 bases outside the gene matches. Per the study methods: Cell counts per sample came from amplifying reference gene primers. TCRdb's copy holds only in-frame clones and misses some; the assay was immunoSEQ multiplex PCR. Clone size and the V and J calls come from that table; the DNA yielded D and trimming. The top ten hold more than 5% of the sample, which has about 140,000 clones, around nine tenths seen once. V and J are TRBV28 and TRBJ2-1, with 7 bases lining up with TRBD2. The source material was peripheral blood. The sequence was obtained from a human donor in a cohort sampled during active COVID-19. CDR3 sequence reads: CASSLRGEGYNEQFF. The CDR3 DNA follows: TGTGCCAGCAGTCTCCGAGGGGAGGGATACAATGAGCAGTTCTTC.